This TCR beta chain was recovered during a study of blood T cells in healthy people across ages. For this clonotype: Its antigen is not known.

Findings and caveats of the study: Older age coincided with a roughly linear decline in TCR beta diversity per million T cells. Higher diversity, along with more naive CD4+ cells, distinguished long-lived donors from aged donors.

Primed by a sample-barcoded 5' primer and a J-beta primer mix, a second PCR proceeded for roughly 7 to 12 cycles. TCRdb used MiXCR to reprocess the 5' RACE reads, holding one entry per CDR3 protein. The sample lists 850,000 to 1,000,000 distinct CDR3 sequences, roughly 51% occurring once. V was shortened by 4 bases and J by 5 bases, with 17 bases between the two germline ends. This CDR3 has 15 residues. CDR1 and CDR2 from the germline V gene are LGHDT and YNNKEL (reference sequence). Sequenced material: blood. V is TRBV3-1 and J is TRBJ2-5, with TRBD1 as a possible D gene (6 bases). This TCR was recovered from a woman in her sixties or seventies in good health. CDR3 in DNA: TGTGCCAGCAGCCCCCTATTCTCTCAGGGGGAGACCCAGTACTTC. Protein sequence: CASSPLFSQGETQYF.